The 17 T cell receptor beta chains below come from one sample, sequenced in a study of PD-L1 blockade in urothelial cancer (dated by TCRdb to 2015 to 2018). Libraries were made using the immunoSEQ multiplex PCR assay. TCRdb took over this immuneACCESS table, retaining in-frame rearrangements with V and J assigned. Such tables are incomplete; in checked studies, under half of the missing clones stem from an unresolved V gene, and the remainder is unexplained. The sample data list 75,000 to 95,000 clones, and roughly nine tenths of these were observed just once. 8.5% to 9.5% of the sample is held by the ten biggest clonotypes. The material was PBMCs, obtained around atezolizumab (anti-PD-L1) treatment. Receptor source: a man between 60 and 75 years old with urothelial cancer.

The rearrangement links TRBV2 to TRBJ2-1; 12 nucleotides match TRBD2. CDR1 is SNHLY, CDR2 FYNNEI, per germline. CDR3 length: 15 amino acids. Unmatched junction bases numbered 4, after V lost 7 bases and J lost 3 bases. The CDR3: CASKTSGGNYNEQFF. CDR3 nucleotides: TGTGCCAGCAAGACTAGCGGGGGCAACTACAATGAGCAGTTCTTC. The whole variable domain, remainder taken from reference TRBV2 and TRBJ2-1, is EPEVTQTPSHQVTQMGQEVILRCVPISNHLYFYWYRQILGQKVEFLVSFYNNEISEKSEIFDDQFSVERPDGSNFTLKIRSTKLEDSAMYFCASKTSGGNYNEQFFGPGTRLTVL.

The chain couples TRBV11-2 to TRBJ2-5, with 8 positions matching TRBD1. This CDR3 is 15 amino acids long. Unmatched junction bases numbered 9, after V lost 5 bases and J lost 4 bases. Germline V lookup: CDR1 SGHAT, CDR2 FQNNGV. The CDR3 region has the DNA TGTGCCAGCAGCCCAAGACAGGGGCAGGGAGAGACCCAGTACTTC. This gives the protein CASSPRQGQGETQYF.

This CDR3 reads CASSDPQTGRTEAFF. The CDR3 DNA reads as TGTGCCAGCAGTGATCCGCAGACAGGCCGCACTGAAGCTTTCTTT. This chain joins TRBV2 and TRBJ1-1; D is perhaps TRBD1 (6 bases). There are 15 residues in the CDR3. Germline-derived CDR1 and CDR2 are SNHLY and FYNNEI. Trimming took off 3 bases at V and 4 bases at J, with 15 bases between the two ends.

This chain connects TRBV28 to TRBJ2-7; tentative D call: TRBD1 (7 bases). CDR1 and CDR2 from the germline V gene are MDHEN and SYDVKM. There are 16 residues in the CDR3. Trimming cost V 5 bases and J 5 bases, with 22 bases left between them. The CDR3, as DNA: TGTGCCAGCAGTGCCCCTAGCGACAGGGTAAGACACGAGCAGTACTTC. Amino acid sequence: CASSAPSDRVRHEQYF.

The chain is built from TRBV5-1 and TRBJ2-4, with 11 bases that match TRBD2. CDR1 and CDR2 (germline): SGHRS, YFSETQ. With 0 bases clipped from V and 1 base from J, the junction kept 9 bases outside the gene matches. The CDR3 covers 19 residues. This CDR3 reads CASSLGVGLADIAKNIQYF. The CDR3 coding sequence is TGCGCCAGCAGCTTGGGCGTGGGACTAGCGGATATTGCCAAAAACATTCAGTACTTC.

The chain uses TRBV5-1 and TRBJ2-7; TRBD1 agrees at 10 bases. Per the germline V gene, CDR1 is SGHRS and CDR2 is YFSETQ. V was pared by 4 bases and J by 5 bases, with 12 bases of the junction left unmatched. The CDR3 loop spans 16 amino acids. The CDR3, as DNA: TGCGCCAGCAGCCCGGACCCTGGGGGACAGGGGAACGAGCAGTACTTC. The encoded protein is CASSPDPGGQGNEQYF.

This CDR3 reads CASSLGYGTGSKTQYF. The CDR3 DNA sequence: TGTGCCAGCAGCTTAGGGTATGGGACAGGGTCGAAGACCCAGTACTTC. The chain carries TRBV7-2 and TRBJ2-5, with 9 positions matching TRBD1. This CDR3 spans 16 amino acids. Losses at the gene ends were 1 base for V and 6 bases for J; bases not matched to a gene: 9. Germline V gene sequence: CDR1 SGHTA, CDR2 FQGNSA.

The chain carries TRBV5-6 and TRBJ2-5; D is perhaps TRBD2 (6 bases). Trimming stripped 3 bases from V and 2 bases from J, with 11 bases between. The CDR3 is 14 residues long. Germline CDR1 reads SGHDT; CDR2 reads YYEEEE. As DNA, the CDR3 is TGTGCCAGCAGCTCTACCGGGAGACAAGAGACCCAGTACTTC. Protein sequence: CASSSTGRQETQYF.

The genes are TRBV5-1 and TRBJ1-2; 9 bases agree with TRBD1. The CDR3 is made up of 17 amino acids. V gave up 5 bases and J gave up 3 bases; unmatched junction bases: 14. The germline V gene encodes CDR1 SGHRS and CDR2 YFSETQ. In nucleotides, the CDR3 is TGCGCCAGCAGACAGGGGGCGTTAACCTCTGGTTACTATGGCTACACCTTC. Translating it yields CASRQGALTSGYYGYTF. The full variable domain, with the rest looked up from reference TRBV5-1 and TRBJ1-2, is KAGVTQTPRYLIKTRGQQVTLSCSPISGHRSVSWYQQTPGQGLQFLFEYFSETQRNKGNFPGRFSGRQFSNSRSEMNVSTLELGDSALYLCASRQGALTSGYYGYTFGSGTRLTVV.

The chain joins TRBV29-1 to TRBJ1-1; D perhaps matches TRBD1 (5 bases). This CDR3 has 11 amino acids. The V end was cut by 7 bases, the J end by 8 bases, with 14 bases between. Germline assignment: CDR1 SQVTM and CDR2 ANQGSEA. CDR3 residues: CSGLTRGEAFF. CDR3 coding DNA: TGCAGCGGACTAACACGGGGGGAAGCTTTCTTT.

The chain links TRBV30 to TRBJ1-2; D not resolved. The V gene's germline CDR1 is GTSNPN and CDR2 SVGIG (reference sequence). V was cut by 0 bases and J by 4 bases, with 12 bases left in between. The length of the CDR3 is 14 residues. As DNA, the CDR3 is TGTGCCTGGAGTGTGCGGCAGGAGGGCTATGGCTACACCTTC. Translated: CAWSVRQEGYGYTF. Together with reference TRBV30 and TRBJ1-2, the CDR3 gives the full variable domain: SQTIHQWPATLVQPVGSPLSLECTVEGTSNPNLYWYRQAAGRGLQLLFYSVGIGQISSEVPQNLSASRPQDRQFILSSKKLLLSDSGFYLCAWSVRQEGYGYTFGSGTRLTVV.

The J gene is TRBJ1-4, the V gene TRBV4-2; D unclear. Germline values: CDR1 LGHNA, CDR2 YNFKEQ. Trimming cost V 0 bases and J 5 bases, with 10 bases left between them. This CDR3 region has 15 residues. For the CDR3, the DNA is TGTGCCAGCAGCCAAGAGCGGCTCGGAAATGAAAAACTGTTTTTT. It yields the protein CASSQERLGNEKLFF.

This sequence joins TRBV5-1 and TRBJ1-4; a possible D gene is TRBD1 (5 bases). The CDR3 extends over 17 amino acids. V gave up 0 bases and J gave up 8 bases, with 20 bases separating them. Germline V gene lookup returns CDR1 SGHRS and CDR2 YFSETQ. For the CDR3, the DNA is TGCGCCAGCAGCTTGGGTACTTTAGGGGCCGGTGGGGAAAAACTGTTTTTT. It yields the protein CASSLGTLGAGGEKLFF.

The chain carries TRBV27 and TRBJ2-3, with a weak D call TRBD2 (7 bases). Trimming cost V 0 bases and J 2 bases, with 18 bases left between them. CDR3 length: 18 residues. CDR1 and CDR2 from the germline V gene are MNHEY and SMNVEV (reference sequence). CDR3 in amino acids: CASSLSREGGLLTDTQYF. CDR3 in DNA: TGTGCCAGCAGTTTATCGAGGGAGGGGGGGCTACTCACAGATACGCAGTATTTT.

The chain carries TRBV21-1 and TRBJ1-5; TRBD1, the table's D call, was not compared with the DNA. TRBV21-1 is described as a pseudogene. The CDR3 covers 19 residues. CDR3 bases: TGTGCCAGCAGCATACACAGGGGGCGCGTCGGTAGAAGCAATCAGCCCCAGCATTTT. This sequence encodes CASSIHRGRVGRSNQPQHF.

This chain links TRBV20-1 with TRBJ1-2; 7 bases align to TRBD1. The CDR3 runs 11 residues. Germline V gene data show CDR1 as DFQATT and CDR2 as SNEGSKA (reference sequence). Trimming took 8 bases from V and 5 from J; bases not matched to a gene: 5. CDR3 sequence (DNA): TGCAGTCACGGGACAGCATATGGCTACACCTTC. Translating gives CSHGTAYGYTF.

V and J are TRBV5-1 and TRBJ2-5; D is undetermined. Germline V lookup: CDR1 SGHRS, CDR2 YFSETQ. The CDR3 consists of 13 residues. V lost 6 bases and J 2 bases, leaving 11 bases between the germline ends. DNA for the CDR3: TGCGCCAGCATCAAACAGCCGCAAGAGACCCAGTACTTC. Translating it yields CASIKQPQETQYF.